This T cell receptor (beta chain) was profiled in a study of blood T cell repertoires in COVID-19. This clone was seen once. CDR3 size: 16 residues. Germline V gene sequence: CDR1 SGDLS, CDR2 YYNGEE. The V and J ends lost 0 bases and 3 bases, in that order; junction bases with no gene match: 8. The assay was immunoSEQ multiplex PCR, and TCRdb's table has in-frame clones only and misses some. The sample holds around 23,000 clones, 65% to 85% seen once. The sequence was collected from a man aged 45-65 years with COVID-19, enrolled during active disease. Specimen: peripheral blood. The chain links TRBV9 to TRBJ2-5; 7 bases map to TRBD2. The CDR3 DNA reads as TGTGCCAGCAGCGTAGGGTTTTTGGCGGGAGAAGAGACCCAGTACTTC. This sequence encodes CASSVGFLAGEETQYF.